This T cell receptor (beta chain) was captured in a study of shared clonotypes between healthy human individuals. The donors, all of them Caucasian adults, lived in Nashville, Tennessee. Investigators divided CD4+ cells into CD45RA+ naive and CD45RA-negative memory subsets. The length of the CDR3 is 15 residues. Germline V CDR1 and CDR2: MDHEN, SYDVKM. V gave up 4 bases and J gave up 2 bases, with 15 bases separating them. Once extracted for a subset, genomic DNA was divided evenly among several immunoSEQ plates. Sorted-subset replicate PCRs used 200 ng DNA, approximately 30,000 T cell genomes. Generated by immunoSEQ multiplex PCR, the TCRdb table keeps only in-frame clones and is missing some. The data hold under 2.5 million clones, with 80% to 95% observed a single time.

Sequencing used naive CD4+ T cells from PBMCs. Described subset: CD45RA+ positively selected. The chain carries TRBV28 and TRBJ2-7; D unclear. This sequence originates from a man younger than 35 in good health. Some clones in this sample may be carry-over from other donors' samples. CDR3 bases: TGTGCCAGCAGTTCCTCAATGATAGGGCCCTACGAGCAGTACTTC. Encoded protein: CASSSSMIGPYEQYF.